This record concerns one T cell receptor beta chain sequence. This sample was taken from a study of blood T cell repertoires in COVID-19. Here immunoSEQ multiplex PCR was the method, and the copy in TCRdb shows in-frame clones only, minus some. The sample lists fewer than 250,000 clones; 80% to 90% were seen once. This clonotype was sampled from a woman at least 80 years old with COVID-19, enrolled during active disease. Sequencing input: peripheral blood.

CDR3 nucleotide sequence: TGTGCCAGCAGTGAGACCAGGGGGAACACTGAAGCTTTCTTT. It yields the protein CASSETRGNTEAFF. V usage is TRBV2 and J usage is TRBJ1-1; D possibly corresponds to TRBD1 (6 bases). The CDR3 runs to 14 residues. Germline lookup yields CDR1 SNHLY and CDR2 FYNNEI. Trimming removed 3 bases at V and 1 base at J, with 9 bases between.